This note documents a single T cell receptor beta chain sequence. Its antigen is still unknown. Produced via immunoSEQ multiplex PCR; TCRdb's table is partial and in-frame only. The table lists some 97,000 clones, around 91% of them singletons. Systemic immunosuppression or a history of autoimmune disease excluded patients. The data belong to a study of OX40 agonist ivuxolimab in advanced cancers. Looking at the study overall: The patients received ivuxolimab by intravenous route every 2 weeks at 0.01 to 10 mg/kg.

Overall study results and limits: The specificity for antigen of the expanded peripheral T cells was not determined.

There are 14 residues in the CDR3. V shed 0 bases, J shed 5 bases, and the junction held 4 bases outside the gene matches. Germline V gene lookup returns CDR1 SGDLS and CDR2 YYNGEE. The origin of this receptor is an adult with an advanced solid tumor such as melanoma, head and neck, liver or kidney cancer. This specimen consisted of CD4+ or CD8+ T cells sorted from blood, obtained in a trial of the OX40 agonist ivuxolimab. J is TRBJ1-1 and V is TRBV9; TRBD1 agrees at 7 bases. The CDR3 coding sequence is TGTGCCAGCAGCGTAGGGCCAGGGGGGACTGAAGCTTTCTTT. This gives the protein CASSVGPGGTEAFF.